Here is one T cell receptor beta chain with its context. Its target is unknown. Trimming took 5 bases from V and 9 from J; bases not matched to a gene: 4. Germline V lookup: CDR1 MNHNS, CDR2 SASEGT. The CDR3 sequence is 14 residues long. This sample is part of a study of cytomegalovirus exposure and HLA in healthy donors. At the level of the study: From about 180 million T cells, an earlier analysis saw approximately 110 million unique TCR beta sequences.

PCR primers comprised 60 Vbeta and 13 Jbeta primers. The method was immunoSEQ multiplex PCR; TCRdb's version includes in-frame clones alone and lacks a portion of them. The data show about 130,000 clones, about three quarters seen once. Study-level results: Data from an earlier analysis indicated that most TCR beta V segments were productive either about 87% or about 30% of the time. Excluded were some V segments that proved indistinguishable, including TRBV6-2 and TRBV6-3.

Sequenced sample: PBMCs. This chain joins TRBV6-1 and TRBJ1-6; 10 bases map to TRBD1. The receptor comes from a female donor in good health and CMV-seronegative. The CDR3 spells CASSPGTGVSPLHF. The CDR3 DNA follows: TGTGCCAGCAGTCCCGGGACAGGGGTTTCACCCCTCCACTTT.